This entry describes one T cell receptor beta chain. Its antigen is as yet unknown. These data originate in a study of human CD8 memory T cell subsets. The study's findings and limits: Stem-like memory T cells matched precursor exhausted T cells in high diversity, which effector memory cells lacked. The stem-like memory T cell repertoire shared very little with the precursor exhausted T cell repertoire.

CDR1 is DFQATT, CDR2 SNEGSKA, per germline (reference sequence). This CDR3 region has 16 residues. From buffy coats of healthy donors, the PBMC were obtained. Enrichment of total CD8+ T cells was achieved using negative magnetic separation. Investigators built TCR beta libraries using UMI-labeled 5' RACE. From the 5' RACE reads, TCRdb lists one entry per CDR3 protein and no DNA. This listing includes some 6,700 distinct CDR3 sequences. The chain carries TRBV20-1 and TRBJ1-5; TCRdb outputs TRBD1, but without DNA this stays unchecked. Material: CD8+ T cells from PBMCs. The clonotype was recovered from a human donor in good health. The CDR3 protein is CSARDRDQGEIQPQHF.